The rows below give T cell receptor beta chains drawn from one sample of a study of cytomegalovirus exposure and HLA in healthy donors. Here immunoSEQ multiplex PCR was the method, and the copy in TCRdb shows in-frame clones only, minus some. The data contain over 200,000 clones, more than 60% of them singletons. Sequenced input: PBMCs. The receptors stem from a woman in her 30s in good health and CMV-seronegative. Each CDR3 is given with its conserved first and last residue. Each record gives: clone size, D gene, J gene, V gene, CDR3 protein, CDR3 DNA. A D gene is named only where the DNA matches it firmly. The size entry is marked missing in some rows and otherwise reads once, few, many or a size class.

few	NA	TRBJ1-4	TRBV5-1	CASSLGLNEKLFF	TGCGCCAGCAGCTTGGGACTTAATGAAAAACTGTTTTTT
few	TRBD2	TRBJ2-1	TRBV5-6	CASSLGLAGETYLDEQFF	TGTGCCAGCAGCTTGGGGCTAGCGGGAGAAACCTATTTGGATGAGCAGTTCTTC
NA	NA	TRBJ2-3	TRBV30	CAWGLGGASTDTQYF	TGTGCCTGGGGGCTTGGTGGGGCTAGCACAGATACGCAGTATTTT
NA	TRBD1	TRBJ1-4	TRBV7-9	CASSAPTGAEKLFF	TGTGCCAGCAGCGCACCCACAGGGGCTGAAAAACTGTTTTTT
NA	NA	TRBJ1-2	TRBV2	CASSEGGGGNYGYTF	TGTGCCAGCAGTGAAGGGGGCGGGGGGAACTATGGCTACACCTTC
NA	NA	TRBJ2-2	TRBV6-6	CASSYVSPETGELFF	TGTGCCAGCAGTTACGTCAGTCCGGAGACCGGGGAGCTGTTTTTT
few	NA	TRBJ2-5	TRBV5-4	CASSSWGGAETQYF	TGTGCCAGCAGCTCATGGGGGGGGGCGGAGACCCAGTACTTC
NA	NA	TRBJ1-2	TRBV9	CASSASSDSNYGYTF	TGTGCCAGCAGCGCCTCGTCGGACAGCAACTATGGCTACACCTTC
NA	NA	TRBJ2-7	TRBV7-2	CASSSRGSSYEQYF	TGTGCCAGCAGCTCTAGGGGGAGCTCCTACGAGCAGTACTTC
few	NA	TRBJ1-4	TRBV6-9	CASSYGTGKDEKLFF	TGTGCCAGCAGTTACGGTACAGGGAAAGATGAAAAACTGTTTTTT
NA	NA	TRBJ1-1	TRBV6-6	CASSYSTGGTEAFF	TGTGCCAGCAGTTACTCGACGGGTGGGACTGAAGCTTTCTTT
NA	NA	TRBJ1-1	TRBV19	CASTTTLRGPNTEAFF	TGTGCCAGTACCACTACTCTTAGAGGTCCGAACACTGAAGCTTTCTTT
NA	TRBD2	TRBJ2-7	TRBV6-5	CASSYDSGEYYEQYF	TGTGCCAGCAGTTACGACAGCGGGGAATACTACGAGCAGTACTTC
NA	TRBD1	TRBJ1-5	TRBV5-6	CASSLNDQGANQPQHF	TGTGCCAGCAGCTTGAATGATCAGGGGGCTAATCAGCCCCAGCATTTT
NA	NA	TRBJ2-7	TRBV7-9	CASSRVRYGYF	TGTGCCAGCAGTCGAGTCAGGTATGGGTACTTC
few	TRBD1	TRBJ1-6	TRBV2	CASRAGTGFGSPLHF	TGTGCCAGCAGGGCCGGGACAGGGTTCGGGTCACCCCTCCACTTT
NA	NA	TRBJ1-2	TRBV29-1	CSGGPEDYGYTF	TGCAGCGGAGGGCCAGAAGACTATGGCTACACCTTC
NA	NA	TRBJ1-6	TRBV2	CASSERGLHNSPLHF	TGTGCCAGCAGTGAAAGGGGCCTACATAATTCACCCCTCCACTTT
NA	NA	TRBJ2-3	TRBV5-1	CASRGISTDTQYF	TGCGCCAGCCGAGGAATTAGCACAGATACGCAGTATTTT
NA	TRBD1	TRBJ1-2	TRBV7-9	CASSLKGTDYGYTF	TGTGCCAGCAGCTTAAAGGGGACAGACTATGGCTACACCTTC
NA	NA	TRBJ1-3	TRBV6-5	CASMMGPSGNTIYF	TGTGCCAGCATGATGGGGCCATCAGGAAACACCATATATTTT
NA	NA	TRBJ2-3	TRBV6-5	CASSSTSTDTQYF	TGTGCCAGCAGTTCAACTAGCACAGATACGCAGTATTTT
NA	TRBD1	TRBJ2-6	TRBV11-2	CASSERRTGSGANVLTF	TGTGCCAGCAGCGAAAGAAGGACAGGGTCCGGGGCCAACGTCCTGACTTTC
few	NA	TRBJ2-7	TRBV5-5	CASSFPGHVDEQYF	TGTGCCAGCAGCTTCCCGGGACATGTCGACGAGCAGTACTTC
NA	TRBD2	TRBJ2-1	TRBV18	CASSLTGGANEQFF	TGTGCCAGCTCCCTTACGGGAGGAGCGAATGAGCAGTTCTTC
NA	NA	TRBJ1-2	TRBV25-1	CASSDSSAYGYTF	TGTGCCAGCAGTGACAGTTCCGCTTATGGCTACACCTTC
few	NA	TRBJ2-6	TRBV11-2	CASSLGVAVGANVLTF	TGTGCCAGCAGCTTAGGGGTAGCAGTCGGGGCCAACGTCCTGACTTTC
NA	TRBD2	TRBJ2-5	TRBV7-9	CASSFSGIEGTQYF	TGTGCCAGCAGCTTTAGCGGGATCGAGGGGACCCAGTACTTC
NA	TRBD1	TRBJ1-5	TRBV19	CASSAGQGYDQPQHF	TGTGCCAGTAGTGCAGGACAGGGGTATGATCAGCCCCAGCATTTT